These 23 T cell receptor beta chains were sequenced from one sample in a study of vaccination and CD4 T cells after COVID-19. An Oncomine TCR Beta short-read assay was used to sequence the DNA from cultured CD4+ T cells. TCRdb reanalysed the PCR reads using MiXCR and keeps one entry per CDR3 protein. The top ten clones hold over 25% of a sample with about 11,000 distinct CDR3 sequences, 41% of them seen once. As to treatment: roughly 10-day PBMC culture with coronavirus spike peptide pools or control peptides (ViraFEST assay). Their cognate antigens are unknown. Sequences were obtained from CD4+ T cells from blood, cultured in vitro. The source is a human donor who had recovered from COVID-19.

The chain combines TRBV11-3 with TRBJ2-3; the D is unclear. Germline CDR1 SGHNT, CDR2 YENEEA. CDR3 size: 14 residues. The V end lost 4 bases, the J end lost 4 bases, and 12 bases lay between the germline ends. CDR3 coding DNA: TGTGCCAGCAGCTACGGGCGCTCAGCAGATACGCAGTATTTT. Residues: CASSYGRSADTQYF.

This clonotype was seen a handful of times. The V and J genes are TRBV28 and TRBJ1-2, with a weak D call TRBD1 (5 bases). This CDR3 comprises 15 residues. The germline CDR1 and CDR2 sequences are MDHEN and SYDVKM. The germline V and J ends were trimmed by 6 bases and 4 bases, with 18 bases remaining between them. The CDR3 sequence is CASRLVWQGTYGYTF. CDR3 DNA: TGTGCCAGCAGACTAGTTTGGCAGGGAACCTATGGCTACACCTTC.

This sequence joins TRBV7-2 and TRBJ2-3; 7 positions match TRBD1. The V segment lost 2 bases and the J segment 2 bases; nucleotides outside the gene matches: 4. Looked up from germline, CDR1 is SGHTA and CDR2 is FQGNSA. The CDR3 loop spans 15 amino acids. The CDR3 bases are TGTGCCAGCAGCTTATGGGACAGCTACACAGATACGCAGTATTTT. Its protein is CASSLWDSYTDTQYF.

The chain carries TRBV6-1 and TRBJ1-2, with 10 bases matching TRBD1. This CDR3 is 15 amino acids long. V shed 7 bases, J shed 4 bases, and the junction held 9 bases outside the gene matches. Germline-derived CDR1 and CDR2 are MNHNS and SASEGT. CDR3 protein: CASTGGTGALYGYTF. The DNA of the CDR3 is TGTGCCAGCACGGGGGGGACAGGGGCTCTCTATGGCTACACCTTC.

This sequence joins TRBV2 and TRBJ1-1; the D is unclear. This CDR3 contains 13 residues. Trimming removed 4 bases from V and 1 base from J, with 7 bases in between. Germline lookup yields CDR1 SNHLY and CDR2 FYNNEI. The CDR3 spells CASSAAPNTEAFF. The CDR3 DNA reads TGTGCCAGCAGTGCAGCTCCGAACACTGAAGCTTTCTTT.

This clonotype showed up just a few times. V is TRBV7-9 and J is TRBJ2-1; D is uncertain. V was cut by 1 base and J by 1 base, with 8 bases left in between. This CDR3 has 15 residues. CDR1 is SEHNR, CDR2 FQNEAQ, per germline (reference sequence). In nucleotides, the CDR3 is TGTGCCAGCAGCTTAGTGGAATTATCCTACAATGAGCAGTTCTTC. Translated, it gives CASSLVELSYNEQFF.

The gene calls are TRBV6-1 and TRBJ1-1; no clear D. The CDR3 is made up of 12 amino acids. Germline CDR1 reads MNHNS; CDR2 reads SASEGT. Trimming removed 6 bases from V and 3 bases from J, with 8 bases in between. The CDR3 DNA follows: TGTGCCAGCAGCGCTACATACACTGAAGCTTTCTTT. Amino acids: CASSATYTEAFF.

This clonotype was detected a few times. Here the CDR3 omits its conserved ending phenylalanine or tryptophan, so a read error is the likely source. The limits of the CDR3 on the DNA are not certain, so only TCRdb's listed CDR3 is given. The genes are TRBV6-4 and TRBJ1-2. Counting both end residues, the CDR3 totals 10 amino acids. The germline CDR1 and CDR2 sequences are MRHNA and SNTAGT. CDR3 sequence reads: CASSCQSTPL.

The chain combines TRBV6-5 with TRBJ1-1; TRBD1 aligns across 9 bases. Per the germline V gene, CDR1 is MNHEY and CDR2 is SVGAGI. V shed 3 bases and J 3 bases; nucleotides not matched to a gene: 8. This CDR3 region has 16 residues. The CDR3 spells CASSYYSGTGYTEAFF. The CDR3 DNA reads as TGTGCCAGCAGTTATTACTCCGGGACAGGGTACACTGAAGCTTTCTTT.

This clonotype was counted a few times. V is TRBV20-1 and J is TRBJ2-7; D is uncertain. Per germline, CDR1 DFQATT and CDR2 SNEGSKA (reference sequence). This CDR3 contains 16 residues. V lost 1 base, J lost 4 bases, and 20 bases lay in between. CDR3 region: CSARGGEVLMAYEQYF. The CDR3 region has the DNA TGCAGTGCTAGAGGTGGAGAGGTTCTCATGGCGTACGAGCAGTACTTC.

Only a few counts were recorded for this clonotype. This chain connects TRBV24-1 to TRBJ1-2, with 9 bases fitting TRBD1. Germline CDR1 and CDR2: KGHDR and SFDVKD. The V and J ends lost 5 bases and 6 bases, in that order; junction bases with no gene match: 9. The CDR3 totals 15 residues. This CDR3 reads CATSGQGEGINGYTF. The CDR3 DNA sequence: TGTGCCACCAGTGGACAGGGGGAAGGTATAAATGGCTACACCTTC.

This clonotype was picked up a small number of times. This chain joins TRBV28 and TRBJ2-4; 9 bases fit TRBD1. The junction had 5 bases not matched to a gene; V was cut back by 5 bases and J by 6 bases. From germline, CDR1 is MDHEN and CDR2 SYDVKM. The CDR3 consists of 14 residues. The CDR3 DNA follows: TGTGCCAGCAGTAAACAGGGGGCCCGAAACATTCAGTACTTC. This codes for CASSKQGARNIQYF.

This clonotype is judged medium-sized (0.01 to 0.1%). The V and J genes are TRBV10-2 and TRBJ2-5; no clear D. V gave up 6 bases and J gave up 1 base, with 6 bases separating them. This CDR3 region has 12 residues. Germline V gene lookup returns CDR1 WSHSY and CDR2 SAAADI. The CDR3 coding sequence is TGCGCCAGCAGCCCATCCCAAGAGACCCAGTACTTC. Translating it yields CASSPSQETQYF.

The gene calls are TRBV24-1 and TRBJ1-1; 7 bases are shared with TRBD1. V shed 3 bases and J 2 bases; nucleotides not matched to a gene: 5. CDR1 and CDR2 from the germline V gene are KGHDR and SFDVKD. The CDR3 is 15 amino acids. CDR3 bases: TGTGCCACCAGTGATAGTCGACAGGGTAACACTGAAGCTTTCTTT. Amino acids: CATSDSRQGNTEAFF.

To note about this clonotype: The junction departs from the called germline gene at one end, perhaps through a read error. The rearrangement links TRBV19 to TRBJ1-1; 8 bases fit TRBD1. There are 16 residues in the CDR3. Germline V gene sequence: CDR1 LNHDA, CDR2 SQIVND (reference sequence). The CDR3 DNA reads TGTGTCAGTAGTAACCGACGGGGGACAGGGAACACTGAAGCTTTCTTT. It encodes CVSSNRRGTGNTEAFF.

The gene calls are TRBV4-2 and TRBJ2-1, with 8 bases fitting TRBD2. The germline V gene encodes CDR1 LGHNA and CDR2 YNFKEQ. The CDR3 runs 16 residues. V shed 4 bases and J 14 bases; nucleotides not matched to a gene: 19. The CDR3 here is CASSPTTSGTRAGEFF. Here the CDR3 DNA reads TGTGCCAGCAGCCCTACGACGTCCGGGACTAGGGCGGGCGAGTTCTTC.

The CDR3, as DNA: TGCAGTGCTATTCCGGGAGCGATTGTGGATACGCAGTATTTT. As protein: CSAIPGAIVDTQYF. V usage is TRBV20-1 and J usage is TRBJ2-3; D perhaps matches TRBD2 (6 bases). The V end was cut by 4 bases, the J end by 6 bases, with 17 bases between. The CDR3 has 14 amino acids. Germline V lookup: CDR1 DFQATT, CDR2 SNEGSKA (reference sequence).

This clonotype was detected a few times. The rearrangement uses TRBV11-2 and TRBJ1-2; the D gene is possibly TRBD1 (6 bases). Germline V CDR1 and CDR2: SGHAT, FQNNGV. The CDR3 totals 14 residues. V lost 7 bases and J lost 4, with 16 bases in between. CDR3 sequence (DNA): TGTGCCAGCACCCTAGGTACAGGGCCCTATGGCTACACCTTC. As protein: CASTLGTGPYGYTF.

The rearrangement uses TRBV9 and TRBJ2-5; D is possibly TRBD2 (6 bases). This CDR3 is 13 amino acids long. V was cut by 0 bases and J by 5 bases, with 8 bases left in between. CDR1 and CDR2 from the germline V gene are SGDLS and YYNGEE. CDR3 protein: CASSVAGAETQYF. The CDR3 DNA is TGTGCCAGCAGCGTAGCGGGAGCGGAGACCCAGTACTTC. Based on the CDR3 plus reference TRBV9 and TRBJ2-5, the full variable domain is DSGVTQTPKHLITATGQRVTLRCSPRSGDLSVYWYQQSLDQGLQFLIQYYNGEERAKGNILERFSAQQFPDLHSELNLSSLELGDSALYFCASSVAGAETQYFGPGTRLLVL.

This clonotype was seen only a few times. The J gene is TRBJ1-6, the V gene TRBV9, with D uncertain. The V and J ends lost 0 bases and 10 bases respectively, with 11 bases between them. This CDR3 spans 14 amino acids. Germline assignment: CDR1 SGDLS and CDR2 YYNGEE. The CDR3 bases are TGTGCCAGCAGCGTAGATGCCAGGAGCTCACCCCTCCACTTT. Translated: CASSVDARSSPLHF.

In its sample, this clonotype was seen a few times. The rearrangement joins TRBV10-3 to TRBJ2-7; a weak D match, TRBD2 (6 bases). This CDR3 is built from 15 residues. The V end was cut by 4 bases, the J end by 0 bases, with 13 bases between. The germline CDR1 and CDR2 sequences are ENHRY and SYGVKD. CDR3 amino acids: CAISGGSGASYEQYF. In DNA, the CDR3 is TGTGCCATCAGTGGGGGTAGCGGCGCCTCCTACGAGCAGTACTTC.

This sequence joins TRBV5-1 and TRBJ1-2, with 9 bases fitting TRBD1. The germline V gene encodes CDR1 SGHRS and CDR2 YFSETQ. The CDR3 consists of 14 residues. J lost 8 bases, V lost 5 bases, and 10 bases had no gene match. DNA for the CDR3: TGCGCCAGCAGGGATAACAGGGGGCTGACCGGCTACACCTTC. Its translation: CASRDNRGLTGYTF.

This clonotype came up a few times. V and J are TRBV6-1 and TRBJ2-2, with 8 bases lining up with TRBD1. The trim removed 6 bases at V and 2 bases at J, leaving 8 bases unmatched. CDR1 is MNHNS, CDR2 SASEGT, per germline. There are 16 residues in the CDR3. CDR3 residues: CASRQTGAVNTGELFF. CDR3 nucleotides: TGTGCCAGCAGGCAGACAGGGGCCGTTAACACCGGGGAGCTGTTTTTT.